This is a list of T cell receptor beta chains from one sample in a study of blood T cell repertoires in COVID-19. Profiled with immunoSEQ multiplex PCR; TCRdb holds only in-frame clones, not every one. The sample holds 98,000 or so clones, about four fifths seen once. The specimen sequenced was peripheral blood. Receptor source: a woman of 80 years or more with active or convalescent COVID-19. The CDR3 runs from the conserved cysteine through the conserved F or W. D genes are given only for firm matches. A clone size is listed for some rows: how often the clone was seen (once, few, many), or a class if it is expanded.

V,J,size,length,D,DNA,CDR3
TRBV5-6,TRBJ1-3,once,14,TRBD1,TGTGCCAGCAGCGCGGGACAGGAGGGAAACACCATATATTTT,CASSAGQEGNTIYF
TRBV5-5,TRBJ1-6,NA,15,NA,TGTGCCAGCAGCTTGGGGCCCTCCTATAATTCACCCCTCCACTTT,CASSLGPSYNSPLHF
TRBV9,TRBJ2-7,NA,15,NA,TGTGCCAGCAGCACCCTGGCCTCCGCTCGGGGCGAGCAGTACTTC,CASSTLASARGEQYF
TRBV28,TRBJ1-5,NA,15,NA,TGTGCCAGCAGTTTGAAAGAGGGAATCAATCAGCCCCAGCATTTT,CASSLKEGINQPQHF
TRBV3-1/TRBV3-2,TRBJ2-3,NA,15,TRBD2,TGTGCCAGCAGCCAATTATCGGGGGGGGCGGATACGCAGTATTTT,CASSQLSGGADTQYF
TRBV27,TRBJ1-5,NA,12,NA,TGTGCCAGCCCCGGGTTTCTTCGGCCCCAGCATTTT,CASPGFLRPQHF
TRBV4-1,TRBJ2-7,NA,15,NA,TGCGCCAGCAGCCAAGGTGACAGCCTATCCTACGAACAGTACTTC,CASSQGDSLSYEQYF
TRBV18,TRBJ1-1,NA,15,NA,TGTGCCAGCTCCCTTCACGAAGGGAGTAACACTGAAGCTTTCTTT,CASSLHEGSNTEAFF
TRBV2,TRBJ2-1,NA,14,TRBD2,TGTGCCAGCAGCCCGGGACTAGCGGTAAATGAGCAGTTCTTC,CASSPGLAVNEQFF
TRBV3-1/TRBV3-2,TRBJ1-1,NA,14,NA,TGTGCCAGCAGCCAAGGGGAGGGGCGGACTGAAGCTTTCTTT,CASSQGEGRTEAFF
TRBV5-1,TRBJ2-5,NA,14,NA,TGCGCCAGCAGCTTGGCGGGGAACCAAGAGACCCAGTACTTC,CASSLAGNQETQYF
TRBV2,TRBJ1-5,NA,15,TRBD1,TGTGCCACCTCCGCAACGACAGGGGGAAGGGGGCCCCAGCATTTT,CATSATTGGRGPQHF
TRBV2,TRBJ1-1,NA,13,TRBD1,TGTGCCAGCAGTCAGGGGGCGAGGACTGAAGCTTTCTTT,CASSQGARTEAFF
TRBV5-6,TRBJ2-1,NA,19,TRBD1,TGTGCCAGCAGCTCCACGGACGTGGACAGGGGAAGCTCCTACAATGAGCAGTTCTTC,CASSSTDVDRGSSYNEQFF
TRBV18,TRBJ2-7,NA,14,TRBD2,TGTGCCAGCTCATCGGGACTAGCGGGAGGAGAGCAGTACTTC,CASSSGLAGGEQYF
TRBV7-2,TRBJ2-3,NA,16,TRBD2,TGTGCCAGCAGCTTCGCTGGCGGGGGTACCACAGATACGCAGTATTTT,CASSFAGGGTTDTQYF
TRBV3-1/TRBV3-2,TRBJ2-7,NA,15,TRBD1,TGTGCCAGCAGCCAAGATCTGGGACAGAGCTACGAGCAGTACTTC,CASSQDLGQSYEQYF
TRBV30,TRBJ1-4,NA,13,NA,TGTGCCTGGATGGCGGAGACTAATGAAAAACTGTTTTTT,CAWMAETNEKLFF
TRBV2,TRBJ1-2,NA,11,NA,TGTGCCAGCGAATTGACATATGGCTACACCTTC,CASELTYGYTF
TRBV11-1,TRBJ2-7,NA,15,NA,TGTGCCAGCAGCCCTGCGGGCGGGGCCGCCTACGAGCAGTACTTC,CASSPAGGAAYEQYF
TRBV2,TRBJ1-6,NA,15,NA,TGTGCCAGCATACTCGACAGCTCCTATAATTCACCCCTCCACTTT,CASILDSSYNSPLHF
TRBV28,TRBJ1-2,NA,13,NA,TGTGCCAGCCAAGGGGGGGTTGCCTATGGCTACACCTTC,CASQGGVAYGYTF
TRBV2,TRBJ1-5,NA,15,NA,TGTGCCAGCAGTGGACCCGGGGTGGGCAATCAGCCCCAGCATTTT,CASSGPGVGNQPQHF
TRBV28,TRBJ2-5,NA,16,TRBD1,TGTGCCAGCAGTTTCCCCGGGACAGGGGGCCGAGAGACCCAGTACTTC,CASSFPGTGGRETQYF
TRBV6-5,TRBJ1-6,NA,15,NA,TGTGCCAGCAAAGAGGCACGCTCCTATAATTCACCCCTCCACTTT,CASKEARSYNSPLHF
TRBV7-2,TRBJ1-2,NA,16,TRBD1,TGTGCCAGCAGCAAAGAAGGGACAGGACATAACTATGGCTACACCTTC,CASSKEGTGHNYGYTF
TRBV18,TRBJ2-3,NA,16,TRBD2,TGTGCCAGCTCACTAATACGCGGGGGGGCGACAGATACGCAGTATTTT,CASSLIRGGATDTQYF
TRBV29-1,TRBJ2-5,NA,12,TRBD2,TGCAGCGGCCGGGCGGGGGAAGAGACCCAGTACTTC,CSGRAGEETQYF
TRBV7-9,TRBJ2-3,NA,18,TRBD2,TGTGCCAGCACCCCCGGGACTAGCGGGAACTTTTGGACAGATACGCAGTATTTT,CASTPGTSGNFWTDTQYF
TRBV28,TRBJ2-5,few,16,TRBD1,TGTGCCAGCAGCCAAGGGACAGGGGCCGGCGAAGAGACCCAGTACTTC,CASSQGTGAGEETQYF
TRBV5-4,TRBJ2-3,NA,16,TRBD2,TGTGCCAGCAGCTGGGCCAGCGGGATGGGCACAGATACGCAGTATTTT,CASSWASGMGTDTQYF
TRBV7-2,TRBJ1-1,once,13,NA,TGTGCCAGCAGCATCTTCACTGGCACTGAAGCTTTCTTT,CASSIFTGTEAFF
TRBV7-2,TRBJ2-7,NA,15,NA,TGTGCCAGCAGCTCGAGTCCCCACGCCGGCTACGAGCAGTACTTC,CASSSSPHAGYEQYF
TRBV10-3,TRBJ1-2,NA,12,NA,TGTGCCGTCGGACAGTGGACGGATGGCTACACCTTC,CAVGQWTDGYTF
TRBV2,TRBJ2-1,NA,14,NA,TGTGCCAGCAGAGACGGGAGTCCCTACAATGAGCAGTTCTTC,CASRDGSPYNEQFF
TRBV18,TRBJ2-2,few,15,NA,TGTGCCAGCTCACAAAATCGAGGCGACACCGGGGAGCTGTTTTTT,CASSQNRGDTGELFF
TRBV2,TRBJ1-3,NA,15,NA,TGTGCCAGCAGAAAACAGGGATTCTCTGGAAACACCATATATTTT,CASRKQGFSGNTIYF
TRBV28,TRBJ1-3,NA,13,TRBD1,TGTGCCACCGCGGGACAGTTCGGAAACACCATATATTTT,CATAGQFGNTIYF
TRBV30,TRBJ2-7,NA,14,TRBD1,TGTGCCTGCACCCGGGGACAGGGGACCTACGAGCAGTACTTC,CACTRGQGTYEQYF
TRBV7-8,TRBJ2-1,NA,16,TRBD2,TGTGCCAGCAGCCCCTTACTAGCGGGGGAGAACAATGAGCAGTTCTTC,CASSPLLAGENNEQFF
TRBV5-1,TRBJ2-1,NA,17,NA,TGCGCCAGCAGCTTAGGGTTTCGGACGGGAGTTCAGAATGAGCAGTTCTTC,CASSLGFRTGVQNEQFF